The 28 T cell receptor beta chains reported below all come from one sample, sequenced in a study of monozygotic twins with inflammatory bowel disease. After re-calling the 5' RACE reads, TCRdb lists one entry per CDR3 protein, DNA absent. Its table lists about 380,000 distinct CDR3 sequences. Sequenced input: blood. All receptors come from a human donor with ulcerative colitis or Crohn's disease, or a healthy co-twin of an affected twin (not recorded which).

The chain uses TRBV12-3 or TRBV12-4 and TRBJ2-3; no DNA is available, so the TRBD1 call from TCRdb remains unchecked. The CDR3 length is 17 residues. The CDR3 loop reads CASSPAGRGPSTATQYF.

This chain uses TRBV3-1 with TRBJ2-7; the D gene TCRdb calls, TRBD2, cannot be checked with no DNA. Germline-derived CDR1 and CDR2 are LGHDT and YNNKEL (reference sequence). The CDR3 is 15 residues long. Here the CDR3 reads CASSYDGGGIREQYF.

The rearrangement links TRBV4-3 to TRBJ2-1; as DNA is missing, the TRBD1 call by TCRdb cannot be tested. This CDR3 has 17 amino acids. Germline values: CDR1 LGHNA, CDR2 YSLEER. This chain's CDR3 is CASSPRGTSNSYNEQFF.

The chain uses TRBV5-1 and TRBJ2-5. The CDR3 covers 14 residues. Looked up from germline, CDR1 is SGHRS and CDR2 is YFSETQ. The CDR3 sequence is CASSLALGSETQYF. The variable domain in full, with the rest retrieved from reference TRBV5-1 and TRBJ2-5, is KAGVTQTPRYLIKTRGQQVTLSCSPISGHRSVSWYQQTPGQGLQFLFEYFSETQRNKGNFPGRFSGRQFSNSRSEMNVSTLELGDSALYLCASSLALGSETQYFGPGTRLLVL.

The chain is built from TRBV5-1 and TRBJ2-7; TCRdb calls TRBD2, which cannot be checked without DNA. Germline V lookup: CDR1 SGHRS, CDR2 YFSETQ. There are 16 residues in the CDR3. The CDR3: CASSFPQVPIQYEQYF.

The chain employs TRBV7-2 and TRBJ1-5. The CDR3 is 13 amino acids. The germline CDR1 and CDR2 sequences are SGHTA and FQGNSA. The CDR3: CASSLVMGQPQHF.

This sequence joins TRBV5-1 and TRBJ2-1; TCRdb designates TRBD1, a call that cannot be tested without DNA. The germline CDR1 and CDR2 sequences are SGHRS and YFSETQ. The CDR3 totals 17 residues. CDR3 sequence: CASSTGTGGISGNEQFF.

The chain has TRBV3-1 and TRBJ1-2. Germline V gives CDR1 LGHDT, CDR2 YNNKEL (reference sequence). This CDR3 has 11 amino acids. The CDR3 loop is CASSPLYGYTF.

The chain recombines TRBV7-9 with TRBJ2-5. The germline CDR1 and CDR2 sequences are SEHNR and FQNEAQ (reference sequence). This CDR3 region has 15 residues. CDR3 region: CASSLTAVVQETQYF.

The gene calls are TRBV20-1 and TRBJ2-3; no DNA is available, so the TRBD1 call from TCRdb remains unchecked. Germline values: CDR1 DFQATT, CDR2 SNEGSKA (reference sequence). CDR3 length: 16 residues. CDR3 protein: CSAGLQGRGLSDTQYF.

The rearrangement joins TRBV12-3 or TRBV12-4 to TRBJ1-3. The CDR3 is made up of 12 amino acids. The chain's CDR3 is CASSLNGNTIYF.

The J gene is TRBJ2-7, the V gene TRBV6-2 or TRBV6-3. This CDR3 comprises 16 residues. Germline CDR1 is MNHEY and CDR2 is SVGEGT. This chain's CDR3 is CASSYSRTGVSYEQYF.

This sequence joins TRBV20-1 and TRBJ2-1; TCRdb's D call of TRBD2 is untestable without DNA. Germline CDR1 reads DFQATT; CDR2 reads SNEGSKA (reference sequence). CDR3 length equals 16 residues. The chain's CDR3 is CSASGLAGTSYNEQFF.

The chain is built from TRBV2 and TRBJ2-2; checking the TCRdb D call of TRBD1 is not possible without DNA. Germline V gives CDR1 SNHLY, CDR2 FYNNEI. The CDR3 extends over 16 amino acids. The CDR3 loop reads CASSSADSSYTGELFF.

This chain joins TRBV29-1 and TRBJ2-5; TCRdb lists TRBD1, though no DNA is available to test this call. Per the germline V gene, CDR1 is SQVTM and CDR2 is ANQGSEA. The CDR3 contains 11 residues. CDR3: CSVHLRGTQYF. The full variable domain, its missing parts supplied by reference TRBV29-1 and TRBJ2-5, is SAVISQKPSRDICQRGTSLTIQCQVDSQVTMMFWYRQQPGQSLTLIATANQGSEATYESGFVIDKFPISRPNLTFSTLTVSNMSPEDSSIYLCSVHLRGTQYFGPGTRLLVL.

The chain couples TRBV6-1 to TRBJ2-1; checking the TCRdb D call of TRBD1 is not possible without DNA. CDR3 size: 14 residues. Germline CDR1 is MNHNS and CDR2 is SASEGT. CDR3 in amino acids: CASRGAGGNNEQFF.

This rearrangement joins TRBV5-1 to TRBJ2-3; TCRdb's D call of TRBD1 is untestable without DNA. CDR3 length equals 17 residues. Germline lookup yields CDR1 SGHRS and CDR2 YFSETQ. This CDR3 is CASSFDRGYRSTDTQYF. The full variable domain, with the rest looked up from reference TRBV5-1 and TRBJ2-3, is KAGVTQTPRYLIKTRGQQVTLSCSPISGHRSVSWYQQTPGQGLQFLFEYFSETQRNKGNFPGRFSGRQFSNSRSEMNVSTLELGDSALYLCASSFDRGYRSTDTQYFGPGTRLTVL.

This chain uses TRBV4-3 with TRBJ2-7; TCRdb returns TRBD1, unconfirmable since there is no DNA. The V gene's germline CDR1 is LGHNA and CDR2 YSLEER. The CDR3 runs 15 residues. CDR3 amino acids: CASSQDPASSYEQYF.

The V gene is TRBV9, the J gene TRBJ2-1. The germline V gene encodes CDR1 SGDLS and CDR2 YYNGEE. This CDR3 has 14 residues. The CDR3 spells CASSVGDYYNEQFF.

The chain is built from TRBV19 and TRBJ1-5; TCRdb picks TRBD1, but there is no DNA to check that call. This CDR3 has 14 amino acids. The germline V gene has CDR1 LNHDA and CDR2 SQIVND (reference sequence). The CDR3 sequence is CASSIGQSNQPQHF. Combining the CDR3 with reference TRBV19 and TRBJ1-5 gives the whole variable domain DGGITQSPKYLFRKEGQNVTLSCEQNLNHDAMYWYRQDPGQGLRLIYYSQIVNDFQKGDIAEGYSVSREKKESFPLTVTSAQKNPTAFYLCASSIGQSNQPQHFGDGTRLSIL.

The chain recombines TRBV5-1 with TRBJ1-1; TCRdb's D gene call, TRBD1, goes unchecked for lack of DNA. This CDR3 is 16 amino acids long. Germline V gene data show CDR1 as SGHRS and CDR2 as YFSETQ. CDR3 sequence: CASSLATGSLNTEAFF.

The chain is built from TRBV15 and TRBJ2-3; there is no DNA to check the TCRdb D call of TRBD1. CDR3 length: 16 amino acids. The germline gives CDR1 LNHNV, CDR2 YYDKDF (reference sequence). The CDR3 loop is CATSRGAEASTDTQYF.

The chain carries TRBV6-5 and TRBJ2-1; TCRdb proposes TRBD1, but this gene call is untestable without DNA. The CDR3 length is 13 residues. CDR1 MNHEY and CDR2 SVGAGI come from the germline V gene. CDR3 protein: CASSYVHRNEQFF.

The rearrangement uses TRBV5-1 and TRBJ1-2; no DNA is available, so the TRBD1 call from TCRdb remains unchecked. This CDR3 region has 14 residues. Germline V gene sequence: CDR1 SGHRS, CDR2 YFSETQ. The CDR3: CASSWGQTNYGYTF.

The chain's CDR3 is CASREGQTDTQYF. The genes are TRBV6-1 and TRBJ2-3; TCRdb calls TRBD1, which cannot be checked without DNA. There are 13 residues in the CDR3. Germline V gene sequence: CDR1 MNHNS, CDR2 SASEGT.

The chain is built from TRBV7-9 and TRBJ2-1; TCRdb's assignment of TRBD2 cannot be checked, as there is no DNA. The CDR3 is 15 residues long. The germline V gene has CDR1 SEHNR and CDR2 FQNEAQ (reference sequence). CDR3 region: CASRISGGSYNEQFF.

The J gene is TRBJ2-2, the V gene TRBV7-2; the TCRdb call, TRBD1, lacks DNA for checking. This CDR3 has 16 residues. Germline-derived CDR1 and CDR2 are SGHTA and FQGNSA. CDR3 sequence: CASSLDRGANTGELFF.

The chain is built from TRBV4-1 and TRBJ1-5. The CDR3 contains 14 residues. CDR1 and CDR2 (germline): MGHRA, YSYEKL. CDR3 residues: CASSLRVLSQPQHF.